This T cell receptor (beta chain) was identified in a study of blood T cell repertoires in COVID-19 (TCRdb year 2020). About the study as a whole: Collaborator samples came from the United States, Italy and Spain and covered acute and convalescent phases of COVID-19. The prospective study material was composed of cDNA or gDNA derived from T cells, B-cell-depleted T cells, or PBMCs. Subjects who had been exposed to COVID-19, were actively infected with it, or had recovered from it provided the deeply sampled blood TCRbeta repertoires that made up the dataset. A freely available public database, intended as a resource for researchers studying the immune response to SARS-CoV-2, is where the repertoires were released. The samples were drawn from two sources: the first 160 participants of the ongoing ImmuneRACE study, and 1,000 to 1,500 subjects contributed by 6 global collaborators. A de-identified subject ID, COVID-19 status, age in years and sex were almost always included in the sample metadata. Where available, HLA class I and class II types were obtained from metadata supplied by the sample provider rather than from assay-based typing. What the research found in general, with its limitations: The quantity of clinical and demographic metadata differed by source and by participant and was supplied without curation.

Per the germline V gene, KGHSH is the CDR1 and LQKENI is the CDR2. The CDR3 has 16 amino acids, counting the end cysteine and phenylalanine. The sequence is cut down to CDR3 DNA, 48 bases in frame from base 1. At the junction V is shortened by 4 bases and J by 0 bases; bases outside the gene matches: 5. TCRbeta CDR3 regions were amplified from genomic DNA by means of the immunoSEQ Assay, a bias-controlled multiplex PCR. As for the original processing: The number of nucleated cells in each sample was estimated from the amplification of reference gene primers within the assay. To quantify the absolute abundance of each unique TCRbeta CDR3 rearrangement, sequence reads were collapsed and filtered. For each sample, productive Simpson clonality was calculated by taking the square root of Simpson's diversity index across productive rearrangements. TCRdb's version of the immuneACCESS table is confined to in-frame rearrangements and falls short of the full clone set. An unresolved V gene accounts for under half of the shortfall where checked; the remainder is of unknown origin. Clone size and V and J calls were adopted from that table, with D and trimming inferred from the DNA. The table for this sample lists 350,000 to 400,000 clones; 90% of them were counted only once. The top ten constitute 6.5% of the sample.

Concerning this clone: This clone's antigen is unknown. There are no base qualities to consult, and no much larger clone falls within one base.

Whole blood was collected in K2EDTA tubes by collaborating institutions according to the institutions' own protocols. For TCRbeta analysis, collaborator samples were shipped as frozen whole blood, as isolated PBMCs, or as DNA extracted from either sample type. The sequencing input was peripheral blood. The V and J segments used are TRBV18 and TRBJ2-5; 10 central nucleotides agree with TRBD2. The clonotype comes from a man between 18 and 29 years old with active or convalescent COVID-19. The DNA sequence is given as TGTGCCAGCTCACTTGGACTAGCGGAGTACCAAGAGACCCAGTACTTC. It is translated as CASSLGLAEYQETQYF.